This TCR beta chain was documented in a study of T cell clones after liver transplantation. Overall study: At least one year of complete immunosuppression withdrawal without enzymes over twice normal defined tolerance.

The method was immunoSEQ multiplex PCR; TCRdb's version includes in-frame clones alone and lacks a portion of them. This sample yields 72,000 or so clones, of which 83% are seen a single time; 2.5% to 3% belongs to the top ten. The V gene's germline CDR1 is SGHNT and CDR2 YYREEE (reference sequence). The CDR3 spans 17 residues. V was cut by 3 bases and J by 0 bases, with 16 bases left in between. The sample in question was CD4+ T cells from blood, obtained at the 22-month timepoint. V is TRBV5-4 and J is TRBJ2-1; D may be TRBD1 (6 bases). This clonotype was sampled from a human patient who received a liver transplant. These T cells may partly come from the graft donor. The DNA for the CDR3 is TGTGCCAGCAGCTCCTTTGTGGGGGCCTTCTCCTACAATGAGCAGTTCTTC. It translates to CASSSFVGAFSYNEQFF. Full variable domain (remainder filled in from reference TRBV5-4 and TRBJ2-1): ETGVTQSPTHLIKTRGQQVTLRCSSQSGHNTVSWYQQALGQGPQFIFQYYREEENGRGNFPPRFSGLQFPNYSSELNVNALELDDSALYLCASSSFVGAFSYNEQFFGPGTRLTVL.